The entry that follows covers one TCR beta chain sequence. Antigen: not known. This sample stems from a study of long-term antiretroviral therapy in people with HIV. Study overall: When the earliest samples were collected, ART was typically delayed until CD4 counts fell.

Sequencing relied on immunoSEQ assay v3.0, run at survey level. Assay: immunoSEQ multiplex PCR; the TCRdb copy retains only in-frame clones and omits some. Of about 39,000 clones listed, roughly 80% were seen once; the top ten hold around 6.5%. The germline V gene encodes CDR1 SQVTM and CDR2 ANQGSEA. V lost 1 base to trimming and J lost 6 bases; unmatched junction nucleotides: 6. The CDR3 is made up of 13 amino acids. Samples held roughly 0.85-11 million cryopreserved PBMC, and DNA extraction followed. Findings of the study overall: The data indicate that diversity increased after ART but remained below transplant donor controls.

The receptor's source is a man aged 18-30 years with HIV. Here the sequenced sample was unsorted PBMCs, taken 0.6 years after starting antiretroviral therapy. V gene TRBV29-1 combines with J gene TRBJ2-7; 7 bases are a match to TRBD1. CDR3 amino acids: CSVEGQGALEQYF. CDR3 DNA sequence: TGCAGCGTTGAAGGACAGGGCGCCCTCGAGCAGTACTTC.